The clone carrying this T cell receptor beta chain has a count of ten or more. This sample is drawn from a study of patients and donors after allogeneic stem cell transplantation. With 6 bases removed from V and 1 base from J, the gap between germline ends came to 9 bases. The CDR3 runs 13 residues. Each CDR3 protein gets one entry after TCRdb re-called the RT-PCR reads with MiXCR. The sample includes about 160,000 distinct CDR3 sequences, 30% to 45% of them seen just once. The sequence came from a human donor who was either an allogeneic HSCT recipient or a stem cell or donor lymphocyte infusion donor (not recorded which). It is not recorded whose cells these are; they may come from a transplant donor. What was sequenced was blood, either unsorted or a sorted T cell fraction (not recorded which). V usage is TRBV12-3 or TRBV12-4 and J usage is TRBJ1-1, with D unclear. Here the CDR3 DNA reads TGTGCCAGCAGACTTGACTGGAACACTGAAGCTTTCTTT. It is translated as CASRLDWNTEAFF.